Listed below are T cell receptor beta chains from one sample, sequenced in a study of CD8+ T cells in alopecia areata. Data came from immunoSEQ multiplex PCR; TCRdb stores just in-frame clones and leaves some out. The data show 200,000 to 250,000 clones, about 53% seen once. The sample consisted of CD4+ T cells sorted from blood, taken at week 0. The receptors come from a human donor with alopecia areata. Each CDR3 is given with its conserved first and last residue. A D gene is named only where the DNA matches it firmly. For some rows the clone size is stated as once, few or many, or as a class when expanded; others skip it.

v_gene	abundance	j_gene	d_gene	CDR3nt	CDR3aa
TRBV6-5	-	TRBJ1-6	TRBD1	TGTGCCAGCAGACAGACAGGGGGCCGCTATTCACCCCTCCACTTT	CASRQTGGRYSPLHF
TRBV9	-	TRBJ2-7	-	TGTGCCAGCACCAGCGTAGACCCCTACGAGCAGTACTTC	CASTSVDPYEQYF
TRBV7-9	-	TRBJ1-1	-	TGTGCCAGCAGCTTAGCCTGGAACACTGAAGCTTTCTTT	CASSLAWNTEAFF
TRBV29-1	-	TRBJ1-4	-	TGCAGCGTAGAAGACAGGCCAACTAATGAAAAACTGTTTTTT	CSVEDRPTNEKLFF
TRBV4-1	once	TRBJ2-7	-	TGCGCCAGCAGCCAGGGGGTAAGCCTCCACTACGAGCAGTACTTC	CASSQGVSLHYEQYF
TRBV30	few	TRBJ1-1	TRBD1	TGTGCCTGGGGCAGGGGGTTCTTGGTGAACACTGAAGCTTTCTTT	CAWGRGFLVNTEAFF
TRBV5-6	few	TRBJ1-2	TRBD1	TGTGCCAGCACCGCGTGGGACAGCAGCTATGGCTACACCTTC	CASTAWDSSYGYTF
TRBV30	-	TRBJ2-7	TRBD1	TGTGCCTGGAGTCATATAACCCCGGGCCCTACAGGGGAGTATGAATACGAGCAGTACTTC	CAWSHITPGPTGEYEYEQYF
TRBV9	few	TRBJ1-3	-	TGTGCCAGCAGCGCCGGGGGCAGCTCTGGAAACACCATATATTTT	CASSAGGSSGNTIYF
TRBV5-1	few	TRBJ2-1	-	TGCGCCAGCAGCTTGGTTGCAGGAGTTACCTTCAATGAGCAGTTCTTC	CASSLVAGVTFNEQFF
TRBV30	-	TRBJ1-1	-	TGTGCCTGGAGTTGGAAGCTAAGAAGCCGAGACACTGAAGCTTTCTTT	CAWSWKLRSRDTEAFF
TRBV11-3	-	TRBJ2-2	-	TGTGCCAGCAGCTCTTTGAACACCGGGGAGCTGTTTTTT	CASSSLNTGELFF
TRBV11-2	-	TRBJ2-1	TRBD1	TGTGCCAGCAGCGACAGGGGCCGGAATGAGCAGTTCTTC	CASSDRGRNEQFF
TRBV5-1	-	TRBJ2-2	-	TGCGCCAGCAGTGGAGGGGCTGGCACCGGGGAGCTGTTTTTT	CASSGGAGTGELFF
TRBV18	few	TRBJ2-1	-	TGTGCCAGCTCACCTACAAACAGGCCCTCCTACAATGAGCAGTTCTTC	CASSPTNRPSYNEQFF
TRBV30	-	TRBJ1-4	-	TGTGCCTGGAGTTTCGGAGGGCCTAATGAAAAACTGTTTTTT	CAWSFGGPNEKLFF
TRBV29-1	-	TRBJ1-1	-	TGCAGCGTTAGAGAGACGACCCAAAACACTGAAGCTTTCTTT	CSVRETTQNTEAFF
TRBV2	-	TRBJ2-7	-	TGTGCCAGCAATACGGGCTCCTACGAGCAGTACTTC	CASNTGSYEQYF
TRBV5-1	-	TRBJ1-1	-	TGCGCCAGCAGCTTGGCGCCAGGGACGGGCACTGAAGCTTTCTTT	CASSLAPGTGTEAFF
TRBV29-1	once	TRBJ2-3	TRBD2	TGCAGCGTTGAAGGAGCCACTAGCGGGGCAGATACGCAGTATTTT	CSVEGATSGADTQYF
TRBV14	-	TRBJ2-1	TRBD1	TGTGCCAGCAGCCAAGATTTAGGGACAGGGTCCAATGAGCAGTTCTTC	CASSQDLGTGSNEQFF
TRBV7-8	many	TRBJ2-3	-	TGTGCCAGCAGCTTAGGGGGGGGGCGCGGCACAGATACGCAGTATTTT	CASSLGGGRGTDTQYF
TRBV4-1	-	TRBJ2-3	-	TGCGCCAGCAGCCAAGATACCCGGGATACGCAGTATTTT	CASSQDTRDTQYF
TRBV6-5	-	TRBJ2-1	-	TGTGCCAGCAGTTACTCGGGCAGAGTATACAATGAGCAGTTCTTC	CASSYSGRVYNEQFF
TRBV4-1	few	TRBJ1-2	-	TGCGCCAGCAGCCTATGGAGCGCCAGGGACGGCTACACCTTC	CASSLWSARDGYTF
TRBV4-1	few	TRBJ2-2	TRBD1	TGCGCCAGCAGCCATTCTCAGGGGGACAGCACCGGGGAGCTGTTTTTT	CASSHSQGDSTGELFF
TRBV9	-	TRBJ2-7	-	TGTGCCAGCAGCCCGGAGGTTACGTACGAGCAGTACTTC	CASSPEVTYEQYF
TRBV19	-	TRBJ1-2	-	TGTGCCAGTAGCCCTCGCGGGAGGAACTATGGCTACACCTTC	CASSPRGRNYGYTF
TRBV29-1	-	TRBJ2-7	TRBD1	TGCAGCGCTTACGCAGGGGGCTCCTACGAGCAGTACTTC	CSAYAGGSYEQYF
TRBV29-1	-	TRBJ1-1	-	TGCAGCGTTGAAGATGCAGTGTGGAGAGGGAACACTGAAGCTTTCTTT	CSVEDAVWRGNTEAFF
TRBV29-1	-	TRBJ2-7	-	TGCAGCGTTGCTAGGGCGAGCGACGAGCAGTACTTC	CSVARASDEQYF
TRBV7-2	-	TRBJ2-5	TRBD1	TGTGCCAGCAGCACAGGGGTCGGGCAGACCCAGTACTTC	CASSTGVGQTQYF
TRBV7-8	few	TRBJ1-6	-	TGTGCCAGCAGCCTGACAGGAAGAAATTCACCCCTCCACTTT	CASSLTGRNSPLHF
TRBV5-1	-	TRBJ1-2	-	TGCGCCAGCAGCTTTGGGACGGAAGACTATGGCTACACCTTC	CASSFGTEDYGYTF